The TCR beta chain under discussion was sequenced for a study of Ad26.COV2.S vaccination and SARS-CoV-2 variants. Study observations and caveats: TCR breadth and depth estimates may have understated total T cell responses.

Noted treatment: roughly 18 received Ad26.COV2.S at low or high dose, single or two shots; several received placebo; per-sample allocation not given. Following the first vaccine or placebo injection, samples were taken on day 63. Using immunoSEQ multiplex PCR, the repertoire was profiled, and TCRdb retains in-frame clones only, with some absent. This sample has some 340,000 clones, with about 86% found just once. Germline CDR1 is SGHTA and CDR2 is FQGNSA. There are 15 residues in the CDR3. V was shortened by 7 bases and J by 0 bases, with 13 bases between the two germline ends. On this clone itself: Its cognate antigen is unknown.

The TCR sequence derives from a person between 18 and 65 years old who received the Ad26.COV2.S COVID-19 vaccine or a placebo. V and J are TRBV7-2 and TRBJ2-1; the D gene is possibly TRBD1 (6 bases). Sample: peripheral blood, taken in a trial of Ad26.COV2.S vaccine versus placebo. The CDR3 spells CASKDSRNSYNEQFF. DNA of the CDR3: TGTGCCAGCAAGGACAGTAGGAACTCCTACAATGAGCAGTTCTTC. Variable domain in full (rest from reference TRBV7-2 and TRBJ2-1): GAGVSQSPSNKVTEKGKDVELRCDPISGHTALYWYRQSLGQGLEFLIYFQGNSAPDKSGLPSDRFSAERTGGSVSTLTIQRTQQEDSAVYLCASKDSRNSYNEQFFGPGTRLTVL.